The next 11 T cell receptor beta chains were all read from a single sample in a study of CD8 T cells in Susac syndrome. Random hexamers were used to reverse transcribe the RNA input (0.5 to 1 ug). TCRdb ran MiXCR on the immunoSEQ multiplex PCR reads and lists one entry per CDR3 protein. This table has about 120,000 distinct CDR3 sequences, 96% appearing once. The sample comprised CD4+ T cells from PBMCs. All receptors come from a human donor with Susac syndrome.

V is TRBV4-3 and J is TRBJ2-5, with 8 bases matching TRBD2. The CDR3 has 16 amino acids. Germline V gene lookup returns CDR1 LGHNA and CDR2 YSLEER. The V gene end was trimmed by 0 bases and the J gene end by 4 bases; junction bases not matched to a gene: 7. For the CDR3, the DNA is TGCGCCAGCAGCCAAGATTGGGAAAGCGGGAGAGAGACCCAGTACTTC. Translation gives CASSQDWESGRETQYF.

The chain recombines TRBV15 with TRBJ2-5, with 9 nucleotides matching TRBD1. The CDR3 contains 16 residues. Germline CDR1 reads LNHNV; CDR2 reads YYDKDF (reference sequence). Trimming removed 3 bases from V and 2 bases from J; junction bases left unmatched: 7. CDR3 in amino acids: CATSSTGTGLQETQYF. The DNA of the CDR3 is TGTGCCACCAGCAGTACCGGGACAGGGTTACAAGAGACCCAGTACTTC.

The chain links TRBV29-1 to TRBJ2-3, with no clear D. The CDR3 covers 10 residues. The germline V gene encodes CDR1 SQVTM and CDR2 ANQGSEA. V lost 5 bases and J lost 6, with 6 bases in between. The CDR3 sequence: CSVLRDTQYF. For the CDR3, the DNA is TGCAGCGTTCTTAGGGATACGCAGTATTTT.

The chain joins TRBV4-2 to TRBJ2-2, with no clear D. Germline V gene data show CDR1 as LGHNA and CDR2 as YNFKEQ. The CDR3 is 14 amino acids. Trimming removed 0 bases from V and 7 bases from J, with 9 bases in between. CDR3 sequence reads: CASSQDKSNGELFF. The DNA of the CDR3 is TGTGCCAGCAGCCAAGACAAATCTAACGGGGAGCTGTTTTTT.

The J gene is TRBJ2-5, the V gene TRBV2; no firm D call. Trimming left V 6 bases short and J 5 bases short, with 7 bases between. CDR3 size: 11 residues. Germline values: CDR1 SNHLY, CDR2 FYNNEI. The CDR3: CASRGWETQYF. The CDR3 region has the DNA TGTGCCAGCAGAGGGTGGGAGACCCAGTACTTC. Supplemented by reference TRBV2 and TRBJ2-5, the full variable domain reads EPEVTQTPSHQVTQMGQEVILRCVPISNHLYFYWYRQILGQKVEFLVSFYNNEISEKSEIFDDQFSVERPDGSNFTLKIRSTKLEDSAMYFCASRGWETQYFGPGTRLLVL.

The chain uses TRBV6-6 and TRBJ2-7; maybe TRBD2 (5 bases). The CDR3 sequence is 14 residues long. Germline loops: CDR1 MNHNY, CDR2 SVGAGI (reference sequence). V was shortened by 2 bases and J by 4 bases, with 12 bases between the two germline ends. CDR3 sequence (DNA): TGTGCCAGCAGTTACCCAGCGGCCGATTACGAGCAGTACTTC. Protein product: CASSYPAADYEQYF.

This rearrangement joins TRBV12-3 or TRBV12-4 to TRBJ2-7; no clear D. The CDR3 sequence is 13 residues long. The V and J ends lost 2 bases and 5 bases respectively, with 10 bases between them. The CDR3 DNA reads as TGTGCCAGCAGTTTACGTGTAGCCGACGAGCAGTACTTC. Translation gives CASSLRVADEQYF.

The rearrangement uses TRBV7-8 and TRBJ1-1; D not certain. Germline CDR1 and CDR2: SGHVS and FQNEAQ. CDR3 length: 15 residues. V gave up 1 base and J gave up 0 bases, with 9 bases separating them. CDR3 nucleotide sequence: TGTGCCAGCAGCTTAGGTTGGAAGATGAACACTGAAGCTTTCTTT. It is translated as CASSLGWKMNTEAFF. The full variable domain, its missing parts supplied by reference TRBV7-8 and TRBJ1-1, is GAGVSQSPRYKVAKRGQDVALRCDPISGHVSLFWYQQALGQGPEFLTYFQNEAQLDKSGLPSDRFFAERPEGSVSTLKIQRTQQEDSAVYLCASSLGWKMNTEAFFGQGTRLTVV.

The chain employs TRBV14 and TRBJ2-7, with D unresolved. Deletions cut 0 bases from V and 0 bases from J, with 6 bases between. This CDR3 comprises 14 residues. CDR1 is SGHDN and CDR2 is FVKESK in the germline V gene. The CDR3 bases are TGTGCCAGCAGCCAAGACCGGATCTCCTACGAGCAGTACTTC. As protein: CASSQDRISYEQYF.

J is TRBJ2-1 and V is TRBV5-1, with D possibly matching TRBD2 (5 bases). Germline-derived CDR1 and CDR2 are SGHRS and YFSETQ. This CDR3 comprises 17 residues. V gave up 4 bases and J gave up 0 bases, with 17 bases separating them. The chain's CDR3 is CASSLVLVAGSYNEQFF. The CDR3 DNA follows: TGCGCCAGCAGCCTGGTTTTGGTCGCGGGCTCCTACAATGAGCAGTTCTTC.

V is TRBV30 and J is TRBJ2-3, with 8 bases that match TRBD2. V was pared by 2 bases and J by 6 bases, with 13 bases of the junction left unmatched. The germline CDR1 and CDR2 sequences are GTSNPN and SVGIG (reference sequence). The CDR3 contains 16 residues. The CDR3 bases are TGTGCCTGGAGTCCTTTCAGCGGGAGCGGCGGTGATACGCAGTATTTT. Its protein product is CAWSPFSGSGGDTQYF.